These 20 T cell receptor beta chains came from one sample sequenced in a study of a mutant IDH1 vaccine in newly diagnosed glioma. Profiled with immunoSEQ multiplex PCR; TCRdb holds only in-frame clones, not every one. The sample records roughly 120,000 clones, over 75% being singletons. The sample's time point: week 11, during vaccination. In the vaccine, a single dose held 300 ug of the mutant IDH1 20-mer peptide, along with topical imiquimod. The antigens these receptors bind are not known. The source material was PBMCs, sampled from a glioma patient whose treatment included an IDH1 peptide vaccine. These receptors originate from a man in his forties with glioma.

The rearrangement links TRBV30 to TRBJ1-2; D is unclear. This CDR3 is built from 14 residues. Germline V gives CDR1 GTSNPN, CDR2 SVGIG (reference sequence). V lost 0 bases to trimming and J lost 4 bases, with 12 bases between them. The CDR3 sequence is CAWSVLREIYGYTF. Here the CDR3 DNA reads TGTGCCTGGAGTGTACTTAGGGAGATCTATGGCTACACCTTC.

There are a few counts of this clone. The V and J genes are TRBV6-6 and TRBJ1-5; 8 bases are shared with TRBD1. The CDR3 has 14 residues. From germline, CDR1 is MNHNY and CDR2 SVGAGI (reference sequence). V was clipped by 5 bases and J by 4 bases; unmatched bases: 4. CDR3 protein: CASSTGGQNQPQHF. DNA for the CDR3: TGTGCCAGCAGTACAGGGGGGCAAAATCAGCCCCAGCATTTT.

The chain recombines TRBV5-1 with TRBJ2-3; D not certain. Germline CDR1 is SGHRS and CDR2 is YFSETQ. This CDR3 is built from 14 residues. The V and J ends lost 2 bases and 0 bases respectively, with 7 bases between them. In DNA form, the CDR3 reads TGCGCCAGCAGCTTCGAAGGTAGCACAGATACGCAGTATTTT. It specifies CASSFEGSTDTQYF.

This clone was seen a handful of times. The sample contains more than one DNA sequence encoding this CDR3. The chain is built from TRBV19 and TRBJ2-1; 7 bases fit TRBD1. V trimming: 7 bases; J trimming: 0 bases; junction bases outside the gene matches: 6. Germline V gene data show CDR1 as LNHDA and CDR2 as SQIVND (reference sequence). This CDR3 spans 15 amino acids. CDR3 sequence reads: CASTPDRSSYNEQFF. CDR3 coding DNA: TGTGCCAGTACTCCGGACAGGAGCTCCTACAATGAGCAGTTCTTC.

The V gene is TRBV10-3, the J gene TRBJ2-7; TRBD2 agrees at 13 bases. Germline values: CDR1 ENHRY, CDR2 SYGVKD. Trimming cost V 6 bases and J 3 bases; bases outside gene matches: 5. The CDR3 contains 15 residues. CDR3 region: CAIRETSGGHYEQYF. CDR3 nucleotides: TGTGCCATCAGAGAGACTAGCGGGGGGCACTACGAGCAGTACTTC.

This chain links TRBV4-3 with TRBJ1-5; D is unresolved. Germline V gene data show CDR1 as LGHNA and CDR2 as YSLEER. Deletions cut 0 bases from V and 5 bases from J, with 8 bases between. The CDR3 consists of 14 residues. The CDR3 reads CASSQDTSDQPQHF. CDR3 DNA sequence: TGCGCCAGCAGCCAAGATACGAGCGATCAGCCCCAGCATTTT.

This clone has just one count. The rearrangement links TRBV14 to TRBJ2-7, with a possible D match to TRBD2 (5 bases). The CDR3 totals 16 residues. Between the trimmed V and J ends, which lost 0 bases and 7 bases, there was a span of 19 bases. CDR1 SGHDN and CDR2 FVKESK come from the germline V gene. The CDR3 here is CASSQEVGGGMSEQYF. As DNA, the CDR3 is TGTGCCAGCAGCCAAGAAGTAGGTGGAGGAATGAGTGAGCAGTACTTC.

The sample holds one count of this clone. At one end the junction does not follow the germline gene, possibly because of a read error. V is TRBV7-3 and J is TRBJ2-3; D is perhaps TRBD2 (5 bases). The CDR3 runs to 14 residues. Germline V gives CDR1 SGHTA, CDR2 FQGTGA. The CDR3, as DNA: TGTGCCAGCAGCCTAACTGGTAGCGCAGATACGCAGTATTTT. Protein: CASSLTGSADTQYF.

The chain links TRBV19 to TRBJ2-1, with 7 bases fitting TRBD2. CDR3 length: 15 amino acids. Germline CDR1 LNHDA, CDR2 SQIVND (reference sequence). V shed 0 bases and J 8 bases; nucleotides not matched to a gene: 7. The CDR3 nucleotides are TGTGCCAGTAGTATAGAGGGGGGGGTTGTCGATGAGCAGTTCTTC. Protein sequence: CASSIEGGVVDEQFF. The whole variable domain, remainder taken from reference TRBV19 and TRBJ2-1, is DGGITQSPKYLFRKEGQNVTLSCEQNLNHDAMYWYRQDPGQGLRLIYYSQIVNDFQKGDIAEGYSVSREKKESFPLTVTSAQKNPTAFYLCASSIEGGVVDEQFFGPGTRLTVL.

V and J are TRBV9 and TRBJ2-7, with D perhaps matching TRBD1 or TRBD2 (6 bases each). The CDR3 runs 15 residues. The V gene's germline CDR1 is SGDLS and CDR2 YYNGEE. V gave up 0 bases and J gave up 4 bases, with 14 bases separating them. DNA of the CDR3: TGTGCCAGCAGCGTAGGGGGGGCGCGGATTTACGAGCAGTACTTC. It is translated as CASSVGGARIYEQYF.

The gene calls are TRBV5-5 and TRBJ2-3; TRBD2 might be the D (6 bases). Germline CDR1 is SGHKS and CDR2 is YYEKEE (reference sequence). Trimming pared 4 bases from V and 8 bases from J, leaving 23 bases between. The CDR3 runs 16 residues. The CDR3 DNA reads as TGTGCCAGCAGCCCTAAGTGGGTAGCGGTGCAGGGTACGCAGTATTTT. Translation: CASSPKWVAVQGTQYF. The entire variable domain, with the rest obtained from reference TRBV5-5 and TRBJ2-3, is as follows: DAGVTQSPTHLIKTRGQQVTLRCSPISGHKSVSWYQQVLGQGPQFIFQYYEKEERGRGNFPDRFSARQFPNYSSELNVNALLLGDSALYLCASSPKWVAVQGTQYFGPGTRLTVL.

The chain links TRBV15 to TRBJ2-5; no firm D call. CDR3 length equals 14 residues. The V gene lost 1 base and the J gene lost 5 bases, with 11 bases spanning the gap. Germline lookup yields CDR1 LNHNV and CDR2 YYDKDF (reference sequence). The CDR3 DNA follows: TGTGCCACCAGCAGAGTATTCAGTGGGGAGACCCAGTACTTC. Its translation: CATSRVFSGETQYF.

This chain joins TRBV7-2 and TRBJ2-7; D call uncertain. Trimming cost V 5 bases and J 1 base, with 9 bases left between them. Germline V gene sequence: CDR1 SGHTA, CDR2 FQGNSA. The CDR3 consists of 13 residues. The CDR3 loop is CASSLSDSYEQYF. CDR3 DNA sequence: TGTGCCAGCAGCCTCTCAGATTCCTACGAGCAGTACTTC.

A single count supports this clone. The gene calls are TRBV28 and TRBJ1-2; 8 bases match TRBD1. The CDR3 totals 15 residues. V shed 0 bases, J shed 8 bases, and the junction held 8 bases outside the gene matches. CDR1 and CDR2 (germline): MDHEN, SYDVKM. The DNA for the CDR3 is TGTGCCAGCAGTTTATGGCGGGACAGGAATACCGGCTACACCTTC. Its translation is CASSLWRDRNTGYTF.

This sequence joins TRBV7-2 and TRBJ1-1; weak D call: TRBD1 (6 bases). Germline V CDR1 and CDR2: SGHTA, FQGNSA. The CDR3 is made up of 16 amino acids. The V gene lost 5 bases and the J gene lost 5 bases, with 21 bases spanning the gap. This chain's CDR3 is CASSPIRAGAGTEAFF. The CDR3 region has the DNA TGTGCCAGCAGCCCAATTAGGGCAGGGGCGGGGACTGAAGCTTTCTTT. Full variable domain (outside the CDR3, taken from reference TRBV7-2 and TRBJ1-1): GAGVSQSPSNKVTEKGKDVELRCDPISGHTALYWYRQSLGQGLEFLIYFQGNSAPDKSGLPSDRFSAERTGGSVSTLTIQRTQQEDSAVYLCASSPIRAGAGTEAFFGQGTRLTVV.

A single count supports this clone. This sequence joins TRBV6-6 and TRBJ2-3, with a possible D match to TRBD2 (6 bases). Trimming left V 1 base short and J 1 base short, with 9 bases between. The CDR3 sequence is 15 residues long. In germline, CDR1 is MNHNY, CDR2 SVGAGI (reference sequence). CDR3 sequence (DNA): TGTGCCAGCAGTTACTTAGCTAGCGGCACAGATACGCAGTATTTT. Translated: CASSYLASGTDTQYF.

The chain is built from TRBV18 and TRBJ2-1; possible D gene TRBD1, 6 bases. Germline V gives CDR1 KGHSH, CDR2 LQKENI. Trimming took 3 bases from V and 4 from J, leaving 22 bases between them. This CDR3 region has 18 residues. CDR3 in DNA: TGTGCCAGCTCACCCAGCATACGATCGCGGCAGGGGTACAATGAGCAGTTCTTC. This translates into CASSPSIRSRQGYNEQFF.

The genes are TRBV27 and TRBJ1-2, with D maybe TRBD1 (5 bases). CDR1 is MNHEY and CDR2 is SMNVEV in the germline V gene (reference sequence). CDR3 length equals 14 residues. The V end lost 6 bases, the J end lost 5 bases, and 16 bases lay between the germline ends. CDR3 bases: TGTGCCAGCAGCCAGGGCCGACTCATATATGGCTACACCTTC. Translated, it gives CASSQGRLIYGYTF.

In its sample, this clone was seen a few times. The CDR3 loop reads CASSPRLAGAEQFF. CDR3 coding DNA: TGTGCCAGCAGCCCTCGACTAGCGGGAGCTGAGCAGTTCTTC. The chain uses TRBV7-2 and TRBJ2-1; TRBD2 agrees at 12 bases. Per germline, CDR1 SGHTA and CDR2 FQGNSA. The CDR3 has 14 amino acids. V was clipped by 5 bases and J by 9 bases; unmatched bases: 5.

The CDR3 is CASSQDLGAYEKLFF. As DNA, the CDR3 is TGCGCCAGCAGCCAAGATTTGGGGGCATATGAAAAACTGTTTTTT. The chain combines TRBV4-1 with TRBJ1-4; D may be TRBD1 (6 bases). V lost 0 bases to trimming and J lost 6 bases, with 11 bases between them. This CDR3 region has 15 residues. CDR1 is MGHRA and CDR2 is YSYEKL in the germline V gene.